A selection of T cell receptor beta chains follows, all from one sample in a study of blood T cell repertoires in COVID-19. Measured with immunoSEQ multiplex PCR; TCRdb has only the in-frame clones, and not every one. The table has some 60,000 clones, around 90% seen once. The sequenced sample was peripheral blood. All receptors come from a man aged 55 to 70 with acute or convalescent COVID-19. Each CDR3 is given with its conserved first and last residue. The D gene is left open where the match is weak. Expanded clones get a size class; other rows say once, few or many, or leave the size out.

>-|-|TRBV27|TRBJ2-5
TGTGCCAGCAGTTTATACGGTTCGAGGGAGACCCAGTACTTC
CASSLYGSRETQYF
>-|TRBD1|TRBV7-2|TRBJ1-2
TGTGCCAGCAGCTACTTGACAGGGGCAGGGGGATATGGCTACACCTTC
CASSYLTGAGGYGYTF
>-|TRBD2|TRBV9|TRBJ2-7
TGTGCCAGCAGCGTAGGGACTAGCGGGACCTACGAGCAGTACTTC
CASSVGTSGTYEQYF
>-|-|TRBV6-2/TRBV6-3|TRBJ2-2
TGTGCCAGCAGTGCGGACTATATCGGCGGGGAGCTGTTTTTT
CASSADYIGGELFF
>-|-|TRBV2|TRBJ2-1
TGTGCCAGGTCCGTCGACTGGGGCGATGAGCAGTTCTTC
CARSVDWGDEQFF
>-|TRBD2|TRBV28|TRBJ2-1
TGTGCCAGCGAAACCCGAGGCGGGAGGGGTGCGTCCGATGAGCAGTTCTTC
CASETRGGRGASDEQFF
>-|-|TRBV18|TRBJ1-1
TGTGCCAGCTCACCATCCGAGGCTGAAGCTTTCTTT
CASSPSEAEAFF
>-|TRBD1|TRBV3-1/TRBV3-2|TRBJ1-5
TGTGCCAGCAGCCAAGGGGCAGGGGGAGATCAGCCCCAGCATTTT
CASSQGAGGDQPQHF
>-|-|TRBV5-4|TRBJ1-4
TGTGCCAGCAGGGCAGGGCCCCCCACAACTAATGAAAAACTGTTTTTT
CASRAGPPTTNEKLFF
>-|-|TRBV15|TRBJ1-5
TGTGCCACCAGCAGGGAACGACAGCCCAATCAGCCCCAGCATTTT
CATSRERQPNQPQHF
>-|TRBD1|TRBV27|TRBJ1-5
TGTGCCAGCAGCTCCGGGACAGTTTACCAGCCCCAGCATTTT
CASSSGTVYQPQHF
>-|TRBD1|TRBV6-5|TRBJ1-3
TGTGCCAGCAGCCCAGGGACAGGTTCTGGAAACACCATATATTTT
CASSPGTGSGNTIYF
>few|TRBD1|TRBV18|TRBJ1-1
TGTGCCAGCTCGGGACAGGCTCGGGACACTGAAGCTTTCTTT
CASSGQARDTEAFF
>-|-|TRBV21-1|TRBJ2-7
TGTGCCAGCAGCCCCGTCGGGGACAGGGGCCCAACGGGAGGAAACGAGCAGTACTTC
CASSPVGDRGPTGGNEQYF
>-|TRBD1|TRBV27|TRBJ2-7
TGTGCCAGCAGTTTAATCCCGGGACAGGGTTGGGTCTACGAGCAGTACTTC
CASSLIPGQGWVYEQYF
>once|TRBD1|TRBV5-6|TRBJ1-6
TGTGCCAGCAGTCCTGTCCGGGACAGGGGTAATAATTCACCCCTCCACTTT
CASSPVRDRGNNSPLHF
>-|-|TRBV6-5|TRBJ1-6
TGTGCCAGCAGTTATGACAGGAGAAATTCACCCCTCCACTTT
CASSYDRRNSPLHF
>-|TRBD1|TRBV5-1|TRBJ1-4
TGCGCCAGCAGACCGGGACAGGGGGATGAAAAACTGTTTTTT
CASRPGQGDEKLFF
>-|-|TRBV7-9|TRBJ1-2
TGTGCCAGCAGCTCTGACAGCCCTTTCTATGGCTACACCTTC
CASSSDSPFYGYTF
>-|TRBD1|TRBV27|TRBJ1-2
TGTGCCAGCAGTAACCCCGGGACAGGGGGGTCTGGCTACACCTTC
CASSNPGTGGSGYTF
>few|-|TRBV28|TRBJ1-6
TGTGCCAGCAGAGGTGCGGGTGAAGGATCACCCCTCCACTTT
CASRGAGEGSPLHF